This T cell receptor beta chain was captured in a study of metastatic and nonmetastatic thyroid tumors. There are many counts of this clone. Its cognate antigen is unknown. There are 16 residues in the CDR3. Germline CDR1 is SQVTM and CDR2 is ANQGSEA. The germline V and J ends were trimmed by 2 bases and 2 bases, with 15 bases remaining between them. Treatment of any kind had been given to no patient before thyroid surgery. Authors' methods: A classifier for distant metastasis in papillary thyroid cancer was constructed using CDR3 differences observed across clinicopathological groups. TCRdb re-analyzed the PCR reads using MiXCR. The V and J calls here are based on TCRdb, not the publication. This table holds about 12,000 clones, roughly 27% found once. Whole-study findings and limits: Malignant thyroid tumors reportedly had TCR beta diversity that was significantly higher than in benign nodules, in blood and tumor.

This clonotype originated in a female donor with papillary thyroid cancer or a benign thyroid nodule (not recorded which). Some clones in this sample may be carry-over from other donors' samples. The sample was tumor tissue. The chain carries TRBV29-1 and TRBJ1-4, with D hard to call. DNA of the CDR3: TGCAGCGTTGAAAAGGGAGGAGGCATGACTAATGAAAAACTGTTTTTT. It codes for CSVEKGGGMTNEKLFF.